Described below is a single T cell receptor beta chain sequence and its context. Primers for the PCR totalled 60 Vbeta and 13 Jbeta. The table came from immunoSEQ multiplex PCR; TCRdb's copy has only in-frame clones and leaves some out. The sample includes some 180,000 clones, about 9% of them seen just once. This record comes from a study of cytomegalovirus exposure and HLA in healthy donors. The length of the CDR3 is 11 residues. Germline loops: CDR1 MNHEY, CDR2 SVGAGI. Trimming removed 2 bases from V and 7 bases from J, with 5 bases in between. Sequenced input: PBMCs. This sequence originates from a woman in her thirties in good health and CMV-seropositive. The chain links TRBV6-5 to TRBJ2-5; possibly TRBD2 for D (5 bases). The CDR3 sequence is CASSYRGTQYF. The CDR3 DNA sequence: TGTGCCAGCAGTTACCGGGGGACCCAGTACTTC.